The text below deals with one T cell receptor beta chain. Its cognate antigen is unknown. TCRdb itself ran the 5' RACE reads through MiXCR, one entry per CDR3 protein. Here the sample spans hundreds of thousands of distinct CDR3 sequences, 20% being singletons. The data are from a study of CD8 T cells in ankylosing spondylitis. Study-level findings and limits: Within matched ankylosing spondylitis synovial fluid, disease-linked clones were reportedly significantly enriched. The study identified a TCR beta motif of several highly homologous variants that appeared characteristic of ankylosing spondylitis blood.

The TCR originated in a female donor with ankylosing spondylitis or in good health (not recorded which). The specimen was blood, either unsorted or a sorted T cell fraction (not recorded which).

The CDR3 region is CASSLDREVGYTF. The CDR3 region has the DNA TGTGCCAGCAGCTTGGACAGGGAAGTCGGCTACACCTTC. V usage is TRBV5-5 and J usage is TRBJ1-2, with TRBD1 as a possible D gene (6 bases). V lost 0 bases, J lost 8 bases, and 11 bases lay in between. The CDR3 has 13 amino acids. Germline values: CDR1 SGHKS, CDR2 YYEKEE (reference sequence).